What follows is one T cell receptor beta chain and its context. What it recognizes is unknown. Relative to the germline gene, one junction end is altered; a read error may explain this. This CDR3 has 15 amino acids. CDR1 MDHEN and CDR2 SYDVKM come from the germline V gene. Sequencing used immunoSEQ v3. The table came from immunoSEQ multiplex PCR; TCRdb's copy has only in-frame clones and leaves some out. The sample has 50,000 to 65,000 clones; 75% to 85% are singletons. Noted time point: pre-treatment sample, taken before nivolumab and TIL therapy. The sample is drawn from a study of TIL therapy for anti-PD-1-resistant metastatic lung cancer. Study overall: Median tumor PD-L1 proportion score was approximately 6.3%. By whole-exome sequencing, median non-synonymous tumor mutation burden was less than 1.6 mutations per megabase.

Broader study findings: After infusion, TIL clonotypes partly replaced peripheral T cells and declined over months.

Specimen: blood, collected at baseline. The chain employs TRBV28 and TRBJ1-1, with unresolved D. This TCR was recovered from a person between 25 and 80 years old with non-small cell lung cancer. DNA of the CDR3: TGTGCCAGCAGTCCGCAAAAGGGTGTGAACGCTGAAGCTTTCTTT. It translates to CASSPQKGVNAEAFF.